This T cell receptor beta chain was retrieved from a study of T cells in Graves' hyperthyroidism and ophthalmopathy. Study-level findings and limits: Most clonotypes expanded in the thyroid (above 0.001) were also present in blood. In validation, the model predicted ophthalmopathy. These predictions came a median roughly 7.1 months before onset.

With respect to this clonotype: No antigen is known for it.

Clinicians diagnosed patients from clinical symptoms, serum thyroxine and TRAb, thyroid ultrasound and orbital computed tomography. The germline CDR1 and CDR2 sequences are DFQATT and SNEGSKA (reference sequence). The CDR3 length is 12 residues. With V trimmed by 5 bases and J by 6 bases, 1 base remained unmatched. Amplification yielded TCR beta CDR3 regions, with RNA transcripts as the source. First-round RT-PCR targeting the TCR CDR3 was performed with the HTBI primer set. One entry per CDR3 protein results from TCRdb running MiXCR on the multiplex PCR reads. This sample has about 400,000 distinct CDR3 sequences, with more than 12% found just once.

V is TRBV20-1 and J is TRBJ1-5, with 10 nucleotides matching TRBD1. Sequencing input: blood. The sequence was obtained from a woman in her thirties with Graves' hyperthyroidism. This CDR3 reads CSARTGGQPQHF. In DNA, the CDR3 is TGCAGTGCTCGGACAGGGGGTCAGCCCCAGCATTTT.